This is a list of T cell receptor beta chains from one sample in a study of T cell repertoires in ileal Crohn's disease. The repertoire was sequenced with immunoSEQ multiplex PCR; TCRdb's copy has only in-frame clones and lacks some. The table lists more than 12,000 clones, around 82% of them singletons. The sequenced sample consisted of ileal tissue. These receptor sequences come from an adult with Crohn's disease. Each CDR3 is given with its conserved first and last residue. A D gene is named only where the DNA matches it firmly. Some rows have no size entry. The others give once, few or many, or a class for an expanded clone.

CDR3 DNA,CDR3 protein,V gene,J gene,clone size,D gene
TGCGCCAGCAGCCCAGGACAGTCATGGGGGGGCACTGAAGCTTTCTTT,CASSPGQSWGGTEAFF,TRBV5-1,TRBJ1-1,-,-
TGTGCCAGCAGCTTGAGAGGTAGCACTGAAGCTTTCTTT,CASSLRGSTEAFF,TRBV27,TRBJ1-1,-,-
TGTGCTAGTGGTTTGCCGGGACAAACTAACTATGGCTACACCTTC,CASGLPGQTNYGYTF,TRBV12-5,TRBJ1-2,-,-
TGCGCCAGCAGCCCAACACTTCGACAGGGGGCGGGTGAAAAACTGTTTTTT,CASSPTLRQGAGEKLFF,TRBV5-1,TRBJ1-4,-,TRBD1
TGTGCCACTCAAAGACAGGGACTAGGGGACAATGAGCAGTTCTTC,CATQRQGLGDNEQFF,TRBV19,TRBJ2-1,few,-
TGTGCCAGCAGTGAGGGACTTCCTACGGGTTCTGGAAACACCATATATTTT,CASSEGLPTGSGNTIYF,TRBV6-1,TRBJ1-3,few,-
TGTGCCAGCAGTCCCCGTGGGAGGGAGCAAGAGACCCAGTACTTC,CASSPRGREQETQYF,TRBV6-5,TRBJ2-5,once,TRBD2
TGCAGCGTTGATGGGGGGACCCCCTACGAGCAGTACTTC,CSVDGGTPYEQYF,TRBV29-1,TRBJ2-7,-,-
TGCGCCAGCAGCTTGTTCCGGGAGCAAGAGACCCAGTACTTC,CASSLFREQETQYF,TRBV5-1,TRBJ2-5,few,-
TGTGCCACCGCCGGACAGGGGGCCGGCTACACCTTC,CATAGQGAGYTF,TRBV10-3,TRBJ1-2,-,TRBD1
TGTGCCAGCAGCTTCTCTAGCGGCAGATTCTCCTACGAGCAGTACTTC,CASSFSSGRFSYEQYF,TRBV13,TRBJ2-7,-,TRBD2
TGTGCCAGCTCACGGGCTGGATCCGTTCTCAATGAGCAGTTCTTC,CASSRAGSVLNEQFF,TRBV18,TRBJ2-1,-,-
TGTGCCAGCAGTGAAGCGGACACAGGTTTCCGAGAGACCCAGTACTTC,CASSEADTGFRETQYF,TRBV6-1,TRBJ2-5,-,-
TGTGCCAGCAGACGAGTTTCGGGAGCCTACAATGAGCAGTTCTTC,CASRRVSGAYNEQFF,TRBV6-5,TRBJ2-1,-,-
TGTGCCAGCAGTGACTCGAATTTGGGCCTTGAGCAGTTCTTC,CASSDSNLGLEQFF,TRBV6-6,TRBJ2-1,-,-
TGCAGCGTTGATGGAGGAGACTATGGCTACACCTTC,CSVDGGDYGYTF,TRBV29-1,TRBJ1-2,-,-
TGTGCCATCAGGGGGACTAGCGGGGACACCGGGGAGCTGTTTTTT,CAIRGTSGDTGELFF,TRBV10-3,TRBJ2-2,-,TRBD2
TGTGCCAGCAGTGGAACAATTTCCTATGGCTACACCTTC,CASSGTISYGYTF,TRBV6-1,TRBJ1-2,-,-
TGTGCCAGCAGCATTAGACTAGCGGGAGGCCAGGACAATGAGCAGTTCTTC,CASSIRLAGGQDNEQFF,TRBV5-6,TRBJ2-1,-,TRBD2
TGTGCCAGCAGGGAGCTAGCGGGAGGGCCGAATGAGCAGTTCTTC,CASRELAGGPNEQFF,TRBV2,TRBJ2-1,-,TRBD2
TGTGCCAGCGGCGCCGGACTAGCCCACGAGCAGTACTTC,CASGAGLAHEQYF,TRBV5-6,TRBJ2-7,-,TRBD2
TGTGCCAGCAGTCGTATTGGGGGCGCCCCCACTGAAGCTTTCTTT,CASSRIGGAPTEAFF,TRBV7-9,TRBJ1-1,-,-
TGCGCCAGCAGCCCTTCTGTTGCGGGAGGGGCGGATACGCAGTATTTT,CASSPSVAGGADTQYF,TRBV4-1,TRBJ2-3,-,TRBD2
TGTGCCAGCCAACAGCGGGGCTACAATGAGCAGTTCTTC,CASQQRGYNEQFF,TRBV2,TRBJ2-1,-,TRBD2
TGTACCAGCAGCTCTTACCGGGACAGGTCAAACAATGAGCAGTTCTTC,CTSSSYRDRSNNEQFF,TRBV5-6,TRBJ2-1,once,TRBD1
TGCGCCAGCAGCGGGGGACTAGCGGGAGTTGAGCAGTACTTC,CASSGGLAGVEQYF,TRBV5-1,TRBJ2-7,-,TRBD2
TGTGCCAGCAGTGTACGACAGGGGAACGAGCAGTACTTC,CASSVRQGNEQYF,TRBV2,TRBJ2-7,-,TRBD1
TGTGCCAGCAGCTTAGAACGGCGGGGCTACACCTTC,CASSLERRGYTF,TRBV7-9,TRBJ1-2,-,-
TGTGCCAGCAGAAAGAATCCGGGACAGGGCGACGCTTTCTTT,CASRKNPGQGDAFF,TRBV7-3,TRBJ1-1,few,TRBD1
TGTGCCAGCAGGTTACAGAGGGACAGTTATGAAGCTTTCTTT,CASRLQRDSYEAFF,TRBV7-2,TRBJ1-1,-,TRBD1
TGTGCCAGCATTGGGACAGGTCGCTATGGCTACACCTTC,CASIGTGRYGYTF,TRBV6-5,TRBJ1-2,-,TRBD1
TGTGCCAGCAGCTTAAAGGGGAGGGACACCGGGGAGCTGTTTTTT,CASSLKGRDTGELFF,TRBV7-3,TRBJ2-2,-,TRBD2
TGTGCCAGCAGCGTAGAGGATGGCGGGAGGGCCGACGAGCAGTACTTC,CASSVEDGGRADEQYF,TRBV9,TRBJ2-7,few,TRBD2
TGTGCCTGGATGCAGTACTCCTATAATTCACCCCTCCACTTT,CAWMQYSYNSPLHF,TRBV30,TRBJ1-6,-,-
TGTGCCAGCAGCCAATCCGGGAATTATGGCTACACCTTC,CASSQSGNYGYTF,TRBV16,TRBJ1-2,few,-
TGTGCCAGCAGAATAGGAGCTGGGAACACTGAAGCTTTCTTT,CASRIGAGNTEAFF,TRBV6-4,TRBJ1-1,-,-
TGTGCCAGCAGCTTCTCACAGGGATCATTTAGCGAGCAGTACTTC,CASSFSQGSFSEQYF,TRBV7-8,TRBJ2-7,-,-
TGTGCCAGCAGTTACGGGCCATACGAGCAGTACTTC,CASSYGPYEQYF,TRBV6-6,TRBJ2-7,few,-
TGTGCCAGCAGCTTAGGCTGGGGGCTAAACTATGGCTACACCTTC,CASSLGWGLNYGYTF,TRBV7-9,TRBJ1-2,-,-
TGTGCCAGCAAAAGTAGCATAGGCAAAACAGATACGCAGTATTTT,CASKSSIGKTDTQYF,TRBV13,TRBJ2-3,-,-
TGTGCCACCAGCAGGGACAGAAGAAACTATGGCTACACCTTC,CATSRDRRNYGYTF,TRBV15,TRBJ1-2,-,-
TGTGCCAGCAGCTCTCGACAGGGGGGGCAAGAGACCCAGTACTTC,CASSSRQGGQETQYF,TRBV11-3,TRBJ2-5,-,TRBD1
TGTGCCAGCAGACCAAACAGGGGCTATGGCTACACCTTC,CASRPNRGYGYTF,TRBV6-5,TRBJ1-2,once,TRBD1
TGCGCCAGCAGCCAAGAAGATGTGGGAGGTCGGGATACGCAGTATTTT,CASSQEDVGGRDTQYF,TRBV4-3,TRBJ2-3,-,-
TGTGCCAGTAGTGCGGGACTAGCGCGTCAAGAGACCCAGTACTTC,CASSAGLARQETQYF,TRBV19,TRBJ2-5,-,TRBD2
TGTGCCAGTAGTCGGACTAGCGGGGCCTATAGCACAGATACGCAGTATTTT,CASSRTSGAYSTDTQYF,TRBV19,TRBJ2-3,-,TRBD2
TGCGCCAGCAGCCAAGATGGGGCAGGGTTCGATGAGCAGTTCTTC,CASSQDGAGFDEQFF,TRBV4-1,TRBJ2-1,-,-
TGTGCCAGCAGCCGGGAGGGGAGCTCCTACGAGCAGTACTTC,CASSREGSSYEQYF,TRBV7-6,TRBJ2-7,-,TRBD2
TGTGCCAGCACCAGGGGACTAGTTGGCTACGAGCAGTACTTC,CASTRGLVGYEQYF,TRBV6-1,TRBJ2-7,-,TRBD2
TGCGCCAGCAGCTTCGACAGAGACAATGAGCAGTTCTTC,CASSFDRDNEQFF,TRBV5-1,TRBJ2-1,-,-
TGCGCCAGCAGCCATTCAGTCCCGGGACAGACTTTGAATGGCTACACCTTC,CASSHSVPGQTLNGYTF,TRBV4-1,TRBJ1-2,-,TRBD1
TGTGCCAGTAGTATCGGCCAGGGAGGGACCCAGTACTTC,CASSIGQGGTQYF,TRBV19,TRBJ2-5,-,-
TGTGCCAGCACCACTAGACGAGCTAACTATGGCTACACCTTC,CASTTRRANYGYTF,TRBV7-2,TRBJ1-2,few,-
TGTGCCAGCAGCTCCCTTGTCGTGTCGAGCTCCTACAATGAGCAGTTCTTC,CASSSLVVSSSYNEQFF,TRBV9,TRBJ2-1,few,-
TGCGCCAGCAGCCGTGTGACAGGGGCCAAAAACATTCAGTACTTC,CASSRVTGAKNIQYF,TRBV5-1,TRBJ2-4,-,TRBD1
TGTGCCAGCAGCCAAGTAACTAGCGGGGTTAGCACAGATACGCAGTATTTT,CASSQVTSGVSTDTQYF,TRBV4-2,TRBJ2-3,-,TRBD2
TGTGCCAGCAGCTCCCTGGGGGGTAAAGGAAAGGTTCAGCCCCAGCATTTT,CASSSLGGKGKVQPQHF,TRBV7-3,TRBJ1-5,-,-
TGCAGCGTCCGAGTGCCAGGCACCGAGCAGTACTTC,CSVRVPGTEQYF,TRBV29-1,TRBJ2-7,-,-
TGTGCCAGCAGCTTAGGGGGACAGGGAACCGGCGAGCAGTACTTC,CASSLGGQGTGEQYF,TRBV11-2,TRBJ2-7,once,TRBD1
TGCGCCAGCAATGCGCAGGGTGGTCAGCCCCAGCATTTT,CASNAQGGQPQHF,TRBV5-1,TRBJ1-5,once,-